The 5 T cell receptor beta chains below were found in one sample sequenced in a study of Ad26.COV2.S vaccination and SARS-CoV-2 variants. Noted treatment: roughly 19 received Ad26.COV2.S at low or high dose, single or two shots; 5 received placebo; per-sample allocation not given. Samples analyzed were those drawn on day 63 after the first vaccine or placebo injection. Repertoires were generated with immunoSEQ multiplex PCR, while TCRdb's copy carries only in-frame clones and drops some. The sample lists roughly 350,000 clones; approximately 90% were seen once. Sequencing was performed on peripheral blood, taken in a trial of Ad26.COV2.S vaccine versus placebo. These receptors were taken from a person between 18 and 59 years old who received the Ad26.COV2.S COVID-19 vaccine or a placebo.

Written as DNA, the CDR3 is TGTGCCAGCAGCCCACTAGCGCTGCGGTACAATGAGCAGTTCTTC. Translation gives CASSPLALRYNEQFF. The chain employs TRBV11-2 and TRBJ2-1; 7 nucleotides align to TRBD2. The CDR3 is 15 residues long. The J segment lost 4 bases and the V segment lost 5 bases, leaving 8 bases of the junction unmatched. From germline, CDR1 is SGHAT and CDR2 FQNNGV.

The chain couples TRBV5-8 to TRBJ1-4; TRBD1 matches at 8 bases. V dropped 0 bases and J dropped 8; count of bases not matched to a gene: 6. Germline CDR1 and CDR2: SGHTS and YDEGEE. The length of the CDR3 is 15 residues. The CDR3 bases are TGTGCCAGCAGCTTGGGGGGCAGGGGGCGAGAAAAACTGTTTTTT. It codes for CASSLGGRGREKLFF.

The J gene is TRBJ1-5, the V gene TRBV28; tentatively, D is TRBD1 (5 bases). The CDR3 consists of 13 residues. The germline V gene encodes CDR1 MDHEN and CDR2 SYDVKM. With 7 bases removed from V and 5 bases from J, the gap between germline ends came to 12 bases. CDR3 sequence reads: CASKSGAYQPQHF. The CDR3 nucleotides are TGTGCCAGCAAATCCGGGGCCTATCAGCCCCAGCATTTT.

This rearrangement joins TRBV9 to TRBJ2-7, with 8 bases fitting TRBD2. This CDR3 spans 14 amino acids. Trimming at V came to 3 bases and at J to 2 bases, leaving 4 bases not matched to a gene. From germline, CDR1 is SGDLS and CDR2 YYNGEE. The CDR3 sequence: CASSGSGTTYEQYF. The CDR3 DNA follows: TGTGCCAGCAGCGGTAGCGGGACTACCTACGAGCAGTACTTC. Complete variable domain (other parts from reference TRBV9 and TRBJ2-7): DSGVTQTPKHLITATGQRVTLRCSPRSGDLSVYWYQQSLDQGLQFLIQYYNGEERAKGNILERFSAQQFPDLHSELNLSSLELGDSALYFCASSGSGTTYEQYFGPGTRLTVT.

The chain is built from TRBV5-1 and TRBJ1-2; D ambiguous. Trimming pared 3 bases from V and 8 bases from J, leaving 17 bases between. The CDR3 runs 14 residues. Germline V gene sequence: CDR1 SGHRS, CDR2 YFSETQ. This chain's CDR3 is CASSSEITLEGYTF. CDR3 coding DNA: TGCGCCAGCAGCTCAGAGATCACACTCGAGGGCTACACCTTC.